This T cell receptor beta chain was sequenced in a study of blood T cell repertoires in COVID-19. Study details: Material from acute and convalescent COVID-19 was sourced from the United States, Italy and Spain. In each case, the material was cDNA or gDNA derived from T cells, B-cell-depleted T cells, or PBMCs.

The germline CDR1 and CDR2 sequences are SQVTM and ANQGSEA. The CDR3 is 13 residues long. There are many counts of this clone. The authors' processing: Reference gene primer amplification yielded estimated nucleated cell counts. Data came from immunoSEQ multiplex PCR; TCRdb stores just in-frame clones and leaves some out. V and J calls plus clone size are reproduced from that table; the DNA served to infer D and trimming. The sample includes approximately 120,000 clones, approximately 82% of them seen just once. Sequencing input: peripheral blood. This clonotype originated in a man older than 75 with active or convalescent COVID-19. The chain combines TRBV29-1 with TRBJ2-2; a weak D match, TRBD2 (5 bases). Written as DNA, the CDR3 is TGCAGTGCGCGGGTTGCGGACACCGGGGAGCTGTTTTTT. Amino acid sequence: CSARVADTGELFF.